This section outlines one T cell receptor (beta chain) sequence together with its context. The antigen is undetermined. Patients who underwent sequencing had shown CD8+CD57+ cell expansion by flow cytometry. These data come from a study of CD8+CD57+ T cells in acquired aplastic anemia. Study-wide context: Quantities of DNA derived from sorted CD4+ and CD8+ cells averaged roughly 3.4 ug. General study findings and limits: Nearly 30 CD8+ CDR3 sequences were shared between patients and controls.

For CDR3 and TCR beta VDJ profiling, genomic DNA was the template used. MiXCR was run by TCRdb on the reads, yielding one entry per CDR3 protein. The data contain fewer than 85,000 distinct CDR3 sequences, 70% of them singletons. The CDR3 spans 15 residues. CDR1 DFQATT and CDR2 SNEGSKA come from the germline V gene (reference sequence). Deletions cut 3 bases from V and 4 bases from J, with 16 bases between. Material for sequencing was sorted CD4+, CD8+, or CD8+CD57+ T cells (not recorded which) from PBMCs. This chain links TRBV20-1 with TRBJ1-5; D not resolved. This sequence was found in a human donor with aplastic anemia. The DNA of the CDR3 is TGCAGTGCTAGCCGGGAGGGCCGTAGGAATCAGCCCCAGCATTTT. It is translated as CSASREGRRNQPQHF.